The 23 T cell receptor beta chains presented below share a single source sample, sequenced in a study of T cell repertoires in cytomegalovirus infection. These receptors have no known antigen. TCRdb passed the reads through MiXCR, listing each CDR3 protein once. Of about 920,000 distinct CDR3 sequences in the sample, around 30% were seen once. This material consisted of cultured CD8+ T cells from PBMCs, taken from culture after CMV antigen stimulation. The receptors derive from a human donor in good health (CMV status not recorded). Some clones in this sample may be carry-over from other donors' samples.

In its sample, this clonotype was seen once. The junction and the germline gene differ at one end; a read error may be behind it. The chain is built from TRBV6-2 or TRBV6-3 and TRBJ2-4; 7 bases match TRBD1. The germline V gene encodes CDR1 MNHEY and CDR2 SVGEGT. The CDR3 spans 16 residues. CDR3: CASSPQGELAKNIQNF. CDR3 nucleotide sequence: TGTGCCAGCAGTCCTCAGGGGGAGTTGGCCAAAAACATTCAGAACTTC.

This chain links TRBV5-5 with TRBJ1-2; weak D call: TRBD1 (5 bases). This CDR3 has 15 residues. Germline CDR1 SGHKS, CDR2 YYEKEE (reference sequence). Deletions cut 1 base from V and 6 bases from J, with 16 bases between. CDR3 sequence reads: CASSLWQAGKDGYTF. In DNA form, the CDR3 reads TGTGCCAGCAGCTTGTGGCAGGCAGGGAAGGATGGCTACACCTTC.

This clonotype was counted a few times. The chain combines TRBV2 with TRBJ1-6, with 8 positions matching TRBD1. J gave up 3 bases and V 7 bases, and 5 bases lay outside the gene matches. The CDR3 has 15 residues. Germline CDR1 is SNHLY and CDR2 is FYNNEI. The CDR3 coding sequence is TGTGCCAGCACCGGACAGGGCAGCTATAATTCACCCCTCCACTTT. Protein sequence: CASTGQGSYNSPLHF.

Ten or more counts support this clonotype. This chain joins TRBV7-2 and TRBJ2-1; D is possibly TRBD2 (7 bases). The CDR3 is made up of 15 amino acids. Trimming shortened V by 7 bases and J by 2 bases, and 15 bases separated the two germline ends. Per the germline V gene, CDR1 is SGHTA and CDR2 is FQGNSA. CDR3 residues: CASTYLGGPYNEQFF. The CDR3 region has the DNA TGTGCCAGCACCTATCTCGGGGGGCCCTACAATGAGCAGTTCTTC.

The chain links TRBV7-9 to TRBJ1-4; D remains ambiguous. The germline V and J ends were trimmed by 0 bases and 7 bases, with 12 bases remaining between them. This CDR3 is 15 amino acids long. The germline CDR1 and CDR2 sequences are SEHNR and FQNEAQ (reference sequence). The CDR3 DNA is TGTGCCAGCAGCTTAGCGCAGGCCAGCGGTGAAAAACTGTTTTTT. It is translated as CASSLAQASGEKLFF.

The chain uses TRBV15 and TRBJ2-7; 7 bases are shared with TRBD1. Trimming took 3 bases from V and 2 from J; bases not matched to a gene: 4. Germline CDR1 LNHNV, CDR2 YYDKDF (reference sequence). This CDR3 contains 14 residues. DNA of the CDR3: TGTGCCACCAGCAGGGATACAGGGGCCTACGAGCAGTACGTC. Translating it yields CATSRDTGAYEQYV.

This clonotype was observed a handful of times. The V gene is TRBV6-1, the J gene TRBJ1-5, with D perhaps TRBD1 (5 bases). Trimming shortened V by 6 bases and J by 11 bases, and 20 bases separated the two germline ends. The CDR3 spans 14 residues. Germline V gene sequence: CDR1 MNHNS, CDR2 SASEGT. CDR3 sequence: CASRDRGATRSQHF. The CDR3 DNA follows: TGTGCCAGCAGGGATAGAGGGGCCACTAGGTCCCAGCATTTT.

V usage is TRBV6-2 or TRBV6-3 and J usage is TRBJ1-2; weak D call: TRBD1 (5 bases). Trimming took off 5 bases at V and 7 bases at J, with 14 bases between the two ends. This CDR3 is built from 13 residues. Germline V gene sequence: CDR1 MNHEY, CDR2 SVGEGT. The CDR3, as DNA: TGTGCCAGCAGTCCTCGGGGGATGGTTGGCTACACCTTC. This sequence encodes CASSPRGMVGYTF.

The chain combines TRBV6-4 with TRBJ2-5; TRBD1 or TRBD2 may be the D gene (5 bases each). The germline V gene has CDR1 MRHNA and CDR2 SNTAGT. The CDR3 covers 16 residues. With 8 bases removed from V and 2 bases from J, the gap between germline ends came to 21 bases. The CDR3 DNA reads as TGTGCCAGCGGTTACTCGTGGGGCGCGGGTCAAGAGACCCAGTACTTC. Amino acids: CASGYSWGAGQETQYF.

Here the CDR3 reads CAITETGASSYEQYF. In nucleotides, the CDR3 is TGTGCCATCACCGAAACAGGGGCCAGCTCCTACGAGCAGTACTTC. The rearrangement uses TRBV10-3 and TRBJ2-7; 7 bases fit TRBD1. Per germline, CDR1 ENHRY and CDR2 SYGVKD. The trim removed 7 bases at V and 0 bases at J, leaving 9 bases unmatched. The CDR3 sequence is 15 residues long.

The chain is built from TRBV7-2 and TRBJ2-5, with unresolved D. This CDR3 is built from 14 residues. Germline V gene data show CDR1 as SGHTA and CDR2 as FQGNSA. V was clipped by 1 base and J by 5 bases, with 11 bases between them. Here the CDR3 reads CASSLEPRYETQYF. The CDR3 DNA follows: TGTGCCAGCAGCTTAGAACCCAGATACGAGACCCAGTACTTC.

This clonotype has at least ten counts. The chain uses TRBV7-6 and TRBJ2-3, with D uncertain. CDR1 SGHVS and CDR2 FNYEAQ come from the germline V gene. Trimming removed 5 bases at V and 4 bases at J, with 10 bases between. CDR3 length: 13 amino acids. The chain's CDR3 is CASSPRPSDTQYF. In DNA form, the CDR3 reads TGTGCCAGCAGCCCCCGGCCGTCAGATACGCAGTATTTT.

This chain uses TRBV14 with TRBJ1-1, with D unclear. The germline V gene encodes CDR1 SGHDN and CDR2 FVKESK. This CDR3 spans 13 amino acids. V lost 1 base and J 8 bases, leaving 11 bases between the germline ends. The CDR3 coding sequence is TGTGCCAGCAGCCAAGGTCCGGGGAGAGAAGCTTTCTTT. Residues: CASSQGPGREAFF.

The chain has TRBV27 and TRBJ1-2; D gene ambiguous. Germline CDR1 and CDR2: MNHEY and SMNVEV (reference sequence). There are 14 residues in the CDR3. V shed 0 bases and J shed 7 bases, with 12 bases lying between them. The CDR3 is CASSLSPYAGGYTF. CDR3 DNA sequence: TGTGCCAGCAGTTTATCCCCCTACGCGGGTGGCTACACCTTC.

This chain connects TRBV27 to TRBJ2-7; no firm D call. The germline V gene encodes CDR1 MNHEY and CDR2 SMNVEV (reference sequence). CDR3 length: 15 residues. V lost 5 bases and J 5 bases, leaving 19 bases between the germline ends. CDR3 sequence: CASSPNRAQRDEQYV. In nucleotides, the CDR3 is TGTGCCAGCAGTCCAAACCGGGCCCAGCGCGACGAGCAGTACGTC.

This clonotype was seen more than once but under ten times. This chain joins TRBV6-1 and TRBJ1-5, with D perhaps matching TRBD1 (5 bases). The V end was cut by 10 bases, the J end by 5 bases, with 15 bases between. The CDR3 spans 13 residues. The V gene's germline CDR1 is MNHNS and CDR2 SASEGT. Here the CDR3 reads CATGRQGDQPQHF. CDR3 coding DNA: TGTGCCACCGGGCGGCAGGGTGATCAGCCCCAGCATTTT.

The chain joins TRBV11-3 to TRBJ2-1; 11 nucleotides line up with TRBD2. Trimming at V came to 5 bases and at J to 11 bases, leaving 5 bases not matched to a gene. There are 13 residues in the CDR3. CDR1 is SGHNT, CDR2 YENEEA, per germline. The CDR3 loop reads CASSPGTSGQQFF. As DNA, the CDR3 is TGTGCCAGCAGCCCTGGGACTAGCGGACAGCAGTTCTTC. Complete variable domain (other parts from reference TRBV11-3 and TRBJ2-1): EAGVVQSPRYKIIEKKQPVAFWCNPISGHNTLYWYLQNLGQGPELLIRYENEEAVDDSQLPKDRFSAERLKGVDSTLKIQPAELGDSAVYLCASSPGTSGQQFFGPGTRLTVL.

This clonotype has more than one count but fewer than ten. The chain combines TRBV10-3 with TRBJ1-1; 8 bases are a match to TRBD1. Per germline, CDR1 ENHRY and CDR2 SYGVKD. The CDR3 runs 15 residues. Trimming at V came to 6 bases and at J to 3 bases, leaving 9 bases not matched to a gene. For the CDR3, the DNA is TGTGCCATCAGCCCTTCGACAGGGGTCCACACTGAAGCTTTCTTT. Its translation is CAISPSTGVHTEAFF.

The chain carries TRBV6-1 and TRBJ1-2, with D uncertain. The CDR3 length is 16 residues. Germline V lookup: CDR1 MNHNS, CDR2 SASEGT. V gave up 3 bases and J gave up 3 bases, with 17 bases separating them. CDR3 sequence: CASSDGPGGSYYGYTF. The CDR3 bases are TGTGCCAGCAGTGATGGACCCGGAGGTTCCTACTATGGCTACACCTTC.

The chain employs TRBV19 and TRBJ2-1; a possible D gene is TRBD2 (5 bases). The CDR3 totals 15 residues. In germline, CDR1 is LNHDA, CDR2 SQIVND (reference sequence). The germline V and J ends were trimmed by 6 bases and 5 bases, with 17 bases remaining between them. This CDR3 is CASRTIHGRNNEQFF. CDR3 in DNA: TGTGCCAGTAGGACTATACACGGCAGAAACAATGAGCAGTTCTTC.

This clonotype has a handful of counts. The rearrangement uses TRBV4-1 and TRBJ2-3; 10 bases fit TRBD2. The CDR3 runs 16 residues. Trimming removed 1 base from V and 0 bases from J; junction bases left unmatched: 1. Germline CDR1 is MGHRA and CDR2 is YSYEKL. CDR3 region: CASSQGLAGSTDTQYF. The CDR3 region has the DNA TGCGCCAGCAGCCAAGGACTAGCGGGTAGCACAGATACGCAGTATTTT.

The chain recombines TRBV7-6 with TRBJ1-1; a possible D gene is TRBD1 (6 bases). Germline V CDR1 and CDR2: SGHVS, FNYEAQ. The CDR3 is 13 residues long. V lost 4 bases and J lost 8, with 14 bases in between. The CDR3 nucleotides are TGTGCCAGCAGCTCAGGGGTCCTTGGGGAAGCTTTCTTT. It yields the protein CASSSGVLGEAFF.

This chain joins TRBV5-6 and TRBJ2-4, with D tentatively TRBD2 (7 bases). V lost 4 bases to trimming and J lost 6 bases, with 17 bases between them. Germline V gives CDR1 SGHDT, CDR2 YYEEEE. CDR3 length equals 15 residues. The CDR3 here is CASSQGGGRRNIQYF. CDR3 nucleotide sequence: TGTGCCAGCAGCCAAGGGGGGGGGAGGAGAAACATTCAGTACTTC.